These T cell receptor beta chains were read from a single sample in a study of molecular identifiers for immune sequencing clone quantification. MiXCR, applied by TCRdb to the PCR reads, yields one record per CDR3 protein. Among more than 250,000 distinct CDR3 sequences listed, 20% to 25% were seen once. The material sequenced was naive CD8+ T cells from blood, with Jurkat cell RNA spiked in. These receptor sequences come from a human donor in good health. Some libraries in this study had Jurkat cell RNA spiked in. Both conserved end residues are part of each CDR3. A D gene is named only where the DNA matches it firmly. Size values are once, few and many counts, or a class for expanded clones, and some rows have none.

clone_size	j_call	v_call	d_call	cdr3_nt	cdr3_aa
.	TRBJ2-3	TRBV7-9	TRBD1	TGTGCCAGCAGCCCATCCAGGGACAGGGTTCCAGATACGCAGTATTTT	CASSPSRDRVPDTQYF
.	TRBJ1-5	TRBV24-1	.	TGTGCCACCAGTTCAGGGCACAGCAATCGGCCCCAGCATTTT	CATSSGHSNRPQHF
many	TRBJ2-1	TRBV12-3/TRBV12-4	TRBD1	TGTGCCAGCAGTCCGACAGGGAGCCCACACAATGAGCAGTTCTTC	CASSPTGSPHNEQFF
many	TRBJ2-7	TRBV3-1	.	TGTGCCAGCAGCCCCACCTGGGGGGCGGACTACGAGCAGTACTTC	CASSPTWGADYEQYF
many	TRBJ2-2	TRBV5-6	TRBD1	TGTGCCAGCAGCTTGATGTCCCGGGACAGGGGCTGGGACACCGGGGAGCTGTTTTTT	CASSLMSRDRGWDTGELFF
few	TRBJ2-7	TRBV27	.	TGTGCCAGCAGTTTAGGGGGACCTGGCGCCTACGAGCAGTACTTC	CASSLGGPGAYEQYF
.	TRBJ2-3	TRBV6-5	TRBD2	TGTGCCAGCAGTGCGACTAGCGGCGGTACCACAGATACGCAGTATTTT	CASSATSGGTTDTQYF
few	TRBJ1-5	TRBV4-3	.	TGCGCCAGCAGCCAAGATTCGGCAGGGTATAGCAATCAGCCCCAGCATTTT	CASSQDSAGYSNQPQHF
many	TRBJ1-5	TRBV2	.	TGTGCCAGCAGTGAAGCTGCCGGGCAGCCCCAGCATTTT	CASSEAAGQPQHF
few	TRBJ1-5	TRBV3-1	.	TGTGCCAGCAGCAGCCAGGGGTTAAATCAGCCCCAGCATTTT	CASSSQGLNQPQHF
.	TRBJ1-1	TRBV5-6	.	TGTGCCAGCAGCTTGGTTCGTAGGGGGGGAGCTGAAGCTTTCTTT	CASSLVRRGGAEAFF
many	TRBJ2-7	TRBV5-1	TRBD1	TGCGCCAGCAGCGATGGACAGGGAGAAGCTTCCTACGAGCAGTACTTC	CASSDGQGEASYEQYF
many	TRBJ1-1	TRBV12-3/TRBV12-4	.	TGTGCCAGCAGTTCGGCAGGGGCTGGAACTGAAGCTTTCTTT	CASSSAGAGTEAFF
many	TRBJ2-3	TRBV5-4	TRBD2	TGTGCCAGCAGCCGGACGGATTACGGCGGGAGGGCCCCTGATACGCAGTATTTT	CASSRTDYGGRAPDTQYF